This TCR beta chain was identified in a study of blood T cell repertoires in COVID-19. At the level of the study: There were acute and convalescent COVID-19 samples, and they came from the United States, Italy and Spain. Sources were T cells, B-cell-depleted T cells, or PBMCs; the material itself was cDNA or gDNA.

The trim removed 4 bases at V and 6 bases at J, leaving 2 bases unmatched. CDR1 and CDR2 from the germline V gene are MNHEY and SVGEGT. The CDR3 sequence is 14 residues long. As handled by the study authors: Estimated nucleated cell counts came from reference gene primer amplification. Repertoires were generated with immunoSEQ multiplex PCR, while TCRdb's copy carries only in-frame clones and drops some. From that table come the V and J calls and clone size; the DNA was used to work out D and trimming. The sample includes approximately 140,000 clones, roughly nine tenths of them seen just once. This clonotype was sampled from a woman aged 55 to 70 with active or convalescent COVID-19. The V call is TRBV6-2 or TRBV6-3, the J call TRBJ2-2; 10 bases map to TRBD1. Material: peripheral blood. CDR3 loop: CASSWTGGPGELFF. For the CDR3, the DNA is TGTGCCAGCAGTTGGACAGGGGGTCCCGGGGAGCTGTTTTTT.